This is a list of T cell receptor beta chains from one sample in a study of cytomegalovirus exposure and HLA in healthy donors. Sequencing was performed with immunoSEQ multiplex PCR; in TCRdb, only in-frame clones are kept and a portion is missing. In the table there are approximately 150,000 clones, 73% of which are singletons. Sequenced input: PBMCs. Every receptor here comes from a woman under 30 in good health and CMV-seropositive. The CDR3 runs from the conserved cysteine through the conserved F or W. The D gene is left open where the match is weak.

d_call: NA
j_call: TRBJ2-1
v_call: TRBV29-1
cdr3_aa: CSVDPGYNEQFF

d_call: NA
j_call: NA
v_call: TRBV11-2
cdr3_aa: CASSMGQTYEQYF

d_call: NA
j_call: TRBJ2-7
v_call: TRBV7-6
cdr3_aa: CASSLDGQTEANF

d_call: TRBD1
j_call: TRBJ1-4
v_call: TRBV30
cdr3_aa: CAWGQGWHEKLFF

d_call: TRBD2
j_call: TRBJ2-5
v_call: TRBV5-6
cdr3_aa: CASSHTSGGYVETQYF

d_call: TRBD2
j_call: TRBJ2-3
v_call: TRBV7-2
cdr3_aa: CASSPRLLAGGRSTDTQYF

d_call: NA
j_call: TRBJ2-3
v_call: TRBV7-3
cdr3_aa: CASSSRLQDTQYF

d_call: TRBD2
j_call: TRBJ2-1
v_call: TRBV5-6
cdr3_aa: CASSLALFGRGGYNEQFF

d_call: TRBD2
j_call: TRBJ2-2
v_call: TRBV30
cdr3_aa: CAWTGTSGGRGGELFF

d_call: NA
j_call: TRBJ1-2
v_call: TRBV18
cdr3_aa: CASSPPLPRSDGYTF

d_call: NA
j_call: TRBJ1-1
v_call: TRBV27
cdr3_aa: CASSLREVGTEAFF

d_call: TRBD1
j_call: TRBJ2-5
v_call: TRBV6-1
cdr3_aa: CASSSRRGSRETQYF

d_call: NA
j_call: TRBJ2-3
v_call: TRBV2
cdr3_aa: CASSGRGMGYF

d_call: NA
j_call: TRBJ2-5
v_call: TRBV28
cdr3_aa: CASDEGVGETQYF

d_call: NA
j_call: TRBJ1-2
v_call: TRBV30
cdr3_aa: CAWREGFGYTF

d_call: NA
j_call: TRBJ1-3
v_call: TRBV27
cdr3_aa: CASSTAALGSGNTIYF

d_call: NA
j_call: TRBJ1-5
v_call: TRBV10-1
cdr3_aa: CASRRDLCQPQHF

d_call: NA
j_call: TRBJ1-1
v_call: TRBV4-3
cdr3_aa: CASSQDRAAGTEAFF

d_call: NA
j_call: NA
v_call: TRBV5-6
cdr3_aa: CASSFGRGSVEQYF